This TCR beta chain was profiled in a study of CD8 T cells in ankylosing spondylitis. CDR3 length: 16 amino acids. Unmatched junction bases numbered 10, after V lost 5 bases and J lost 4 bases. CDR1 SEHNR and CDR2 FQNEAQ come from the germline V gene (reference sequence). TCRdb analysed the 5' RACE reads with MiXCR anew, one entry per CDR3 protein. The sample has about 250,000 distinct CDR3 sequences; about 30% are singletons. The sequence was collected from a male donor with ankylosing spondylitis or in good health (not recorded which). The chain couples TRBV7-9 to TRBJ1-1, with 10 bases matching TRBD1. The sequenced material came from blood, either unsorted or a sorted T cell fraction (not recorded which). CDR3 coding DNA: TGTGCCAGCAGCCCGAGCCACCGGGACAGGGGCACTGAAGCTTTCTTT. Translated: CASSPSHRDRGTEAFF.